This TCR beta chain was identified during a study of T cells in Graves' hyperthyroidism and ophthalmopathy. In this sample, this clonotype turned up many times. V was clipped by 0 bases and J by 8 bases, with 26 bases between them. Germline-derived CDR1 and CDR2 are LGHDT and YNNKEL (reference sequence). The CDR3 is made up of 19 amino acids. In making diagnoses, clinical symptoms, serum thyroxine and TRAb, thyroid ultrasound and orbital computed tomography were all used. Regions amplified from RNA transcripts were the TCR beta CDR3 regions. The primer set for the first-round RT-PCR of the TCR CDR3 was HTBI. TCRdb reanalysed the multiplex PCR reads using MiXCR and keeps one entry per CDR3 protein. The data show approximately 430,000 distinct CDR3 sequences, 15% to 19% seen once.

This receptor was taken from a woman younger than 35 with Graves' hyperthyroidism. The sequenced material came from blood. The gene calls are TRBV3-1 and TRBJ1-3, with unresolved D. DNA of the CDR3: TGTGCCAGCAGCCAAGATCCGCGGTTCTTCGGGTTTCCGTATGACACCATATATTTT. It yields the protein CASSQDPRFFGFPYDTIYF.